The next 4 T cell receptor beta chains were all read from a single sample in a study of response to subunit inactivated influenza vaccine. TCRdb redid the calling of the RT-PCR reads with MiXCR, one entry per CDR3 protein. The sample contains about 540,000 distinct CDR3 sequences, 12% to 15% of which appear only once. Sequencing was performed on PBMCs from blood, taken about 12 days after vaccination. These receptor sequences come from a man aged 50-60 years who received an inactivated influenza vaccine.

In this sample, this clonotype turned up once. As DNA, the CDR3 is TGCAGTGCTAGAGATTGGCAGGGAGGGTTACCATACAATGAGCAGTTCTTC. Amino acid sequence: CSARDWQGGLPYNEQFF. This chain joins TRBV20-1 and TRBJ2-1; 7 positions agree with TRBD2. The J segment lost 4 bases and the V segment lost 0 bases, leaving 12 bases of the junction unmatched. Germline CDR1 is DFQATT and CDR2 is SNEGSKA (reference sequence). CDR3 length equals 17 residues.

There are many counts of this clonotype. The chain joins TRBV29-1 to TRBJ1-5; D possibly corresponds to TRBD1 (6 bases). CDR3 length equals 13 residues. The V end lost 3 bases, the J end lost 2 bases, and 8 bases lay between the germline ends. Germline CDR1 is SQVTM and CDR2 is ANQGSEA. The CDR3 spells CSVDPGGNQPQHF. DNA of the CDR3: TGCAGCGTTGACCCAGGGGGCAATCAGCCCCAGCATTTT.

In this sample, this clonotype turned up many times. The chain couples TRBV7-2 to TRBJ2-7; D is perhaps TRBD1 (6 bases). The V gene lost 5 bases and the J gene lost 2 bases, with 13 bases spanning the gap. Germline V gene lookup returns CDR1 SGHTA and CDR2 FQGNSA. This CDR3 spans 14 amino acids. The CDR3 protein is CASSGTGNTYEQYF. The CDR3 DNA sequence: TGTGCCAGCAGCGGTACAGGGAATACCTACGAGCAGTACTTC.

This clonotype was seen only a few times. The chain combines TRBV27 with TRBJ2-1; D remains unclear. Trimming left V 2 bases short and J 0 bases short, with 8 bases between. CDR3 length: 15 residues. CDR1 and CDR2 from the germline V gene are MNHEY and SMNVEV (reference sequence). CDR3 sequence (DNA): TGTGCCAGCAGTTTAGCGAGAGCCTCCTACAATGAGCAGTTCTTC. Protein sequence: CASSLARASYNEQFF.